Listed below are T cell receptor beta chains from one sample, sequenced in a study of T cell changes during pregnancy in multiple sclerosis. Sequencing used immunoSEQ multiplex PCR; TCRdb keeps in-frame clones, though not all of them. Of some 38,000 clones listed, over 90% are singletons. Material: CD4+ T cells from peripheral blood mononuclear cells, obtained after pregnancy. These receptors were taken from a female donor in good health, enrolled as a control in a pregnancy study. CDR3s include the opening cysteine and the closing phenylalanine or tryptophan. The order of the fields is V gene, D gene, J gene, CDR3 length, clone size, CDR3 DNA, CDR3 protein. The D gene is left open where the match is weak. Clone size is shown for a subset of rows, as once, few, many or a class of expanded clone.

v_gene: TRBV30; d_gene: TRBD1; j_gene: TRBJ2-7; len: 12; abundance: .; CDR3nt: TGTGCCTACAAACAGGGGACCTACGAGCAGTACTTC; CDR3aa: CAYKQGTYEQYF
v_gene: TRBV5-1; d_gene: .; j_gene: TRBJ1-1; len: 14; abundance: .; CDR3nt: TGCGCCAGCAGCTTAGAGCCAAGCTACACTGAAGCTTTCTTT; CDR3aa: CASSLEPSYTEAFF
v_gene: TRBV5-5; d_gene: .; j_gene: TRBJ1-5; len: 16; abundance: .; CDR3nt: TGTGCCAGCAGCTTGACCGGGATCAATAGCAATCAGCCCCAGCATTTT; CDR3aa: CASSLTGINSNQPQHF
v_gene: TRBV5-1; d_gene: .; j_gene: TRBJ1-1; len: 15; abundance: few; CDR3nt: TGCGCCAGCGGACTTTCCATACAGGGCGGGACTGAAGCTTTCTTT; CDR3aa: CASGLSIQGGTEAFF
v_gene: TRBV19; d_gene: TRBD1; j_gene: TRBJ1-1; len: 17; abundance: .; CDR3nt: TGTGCCAGTACCCTAAACCGACAGGGGGCGCAGGGCACTGAAGCTTTCTTT; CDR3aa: CASTLNRQGAQGTEAFF
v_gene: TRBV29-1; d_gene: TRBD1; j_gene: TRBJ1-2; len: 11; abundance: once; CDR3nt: TGCAGCGGGGACAGGGCGGATGGCTACACCTTC; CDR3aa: CSGDRADGYTF
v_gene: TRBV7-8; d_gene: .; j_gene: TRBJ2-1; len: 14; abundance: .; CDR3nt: TGTGCCAGCAGCTTAGCGGCCCCCAACAATGAGCAGTTCTTC; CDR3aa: CASSLAAPNNEQFF
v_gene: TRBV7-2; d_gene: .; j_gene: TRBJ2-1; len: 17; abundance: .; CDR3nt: TGTGCCAGCAGCTTAGTCCCCCCGTATATGGTACCGGGTGGGCAGTTCTTC; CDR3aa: CASSLVPPYMVPGGQFF
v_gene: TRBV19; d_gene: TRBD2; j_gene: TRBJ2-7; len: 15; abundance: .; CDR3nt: TGTGCCAGCATGGAGGTAGCGGGGCAATCCTACGAGCAGTACTTC; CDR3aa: CASMEVAGQSYEQYF
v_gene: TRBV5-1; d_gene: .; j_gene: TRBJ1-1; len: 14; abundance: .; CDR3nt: TGCGCCAGCAGCTCGGATCAGGGGAACACTGAAGCTTTCTTT; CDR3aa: CASSSDQGNTEAFF
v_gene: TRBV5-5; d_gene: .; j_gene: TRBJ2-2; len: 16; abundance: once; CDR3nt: TGTGCCAGCAGTCTGGGCCCTTTCACAGGCACCGGGGAGCTGTTTTTT; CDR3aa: CASSLGPFTGTGELFF
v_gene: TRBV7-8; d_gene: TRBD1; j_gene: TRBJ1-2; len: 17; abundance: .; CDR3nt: TGTGCCAGCAGCTCCGACCGGGGACAGAGGAAGAGCTTTAGCTACACCTTC; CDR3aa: CASSSDRGQRKSFSYTF
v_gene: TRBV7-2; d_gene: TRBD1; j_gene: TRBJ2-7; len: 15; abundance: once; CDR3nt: TGTGCCAGCAGCTTAGCGAACAGGGGCCCCTACGAGCAGTACTTC; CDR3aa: CASSLANRGPYEQYF
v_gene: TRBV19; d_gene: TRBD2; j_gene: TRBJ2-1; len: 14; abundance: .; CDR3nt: TGTGCCAGTAGTAAGGCTAGCGGGAACAATGAGCAGTTCTTC; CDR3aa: CASSKASGNNEQFF
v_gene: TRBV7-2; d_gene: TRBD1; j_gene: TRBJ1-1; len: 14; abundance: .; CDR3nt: TGTGCCAGCACTTTAACAGGGGCGAGACCTGAAGCTTTCTTT; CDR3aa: CASTLTGARPEAFF
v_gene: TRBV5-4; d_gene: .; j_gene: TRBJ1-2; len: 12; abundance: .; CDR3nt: TGTGCCAGCAGCTTGGACAGCTATGGCTACACCTTC; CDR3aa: CASSLDSYGYTF
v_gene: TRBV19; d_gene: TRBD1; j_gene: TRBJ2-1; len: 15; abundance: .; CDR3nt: TGTGCCAGTACCTCCGGGACAGGCGCGAACAATGAGCAGTTCTTC; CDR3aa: CASTSGTGANNEQFF
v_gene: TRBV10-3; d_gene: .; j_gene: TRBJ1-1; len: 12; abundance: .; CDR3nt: TGTGCCATCAGTAATTCGGGAACTGAAGCTTTCTTT; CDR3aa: CAISNSGTEAFF
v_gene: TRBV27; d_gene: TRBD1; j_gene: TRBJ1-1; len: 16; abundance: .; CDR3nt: TGTGCCAGCAGTTTATCTCCAGGGGGATGGAACACTGAAGCTTTCTTT; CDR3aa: CASSLSPGGWNTEAFF
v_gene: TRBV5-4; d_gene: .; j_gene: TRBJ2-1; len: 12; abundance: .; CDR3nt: TGTGCCAGCAGTTCCGGGAGAAATGAGCAGTTCTTC; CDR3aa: CASSSGRNEQFF
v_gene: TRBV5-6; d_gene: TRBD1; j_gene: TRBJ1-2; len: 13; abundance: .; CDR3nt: TGTGCCAGCAGCTTTTGGACAGGGGATGGCTACACCTTC; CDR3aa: CASSFWTGDGYTF
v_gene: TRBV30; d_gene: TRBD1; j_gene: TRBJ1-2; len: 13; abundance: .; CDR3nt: TGTGCCTGGAGTCCCAGGGGGCCTGGTGGCTACACCTTC; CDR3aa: CAWSPRGPGGYTF
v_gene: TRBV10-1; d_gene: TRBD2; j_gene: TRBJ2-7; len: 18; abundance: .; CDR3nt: TGCGCCAGCAGTGAGTCGAGACTAGCGGGGGGATCCCCCTACGAGCAGTACTTC; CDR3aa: CASSESRLAGGSPYEQYF
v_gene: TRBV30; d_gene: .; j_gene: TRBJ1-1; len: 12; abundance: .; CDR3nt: TGTGCCAGGGAGGTGAGGAACACTGAAGCTTTCTTT; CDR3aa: CAREVRNTEAFF
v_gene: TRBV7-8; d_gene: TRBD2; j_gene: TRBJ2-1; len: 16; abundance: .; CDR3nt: TGTGCCAGCAGCTTCACTAGCGGGGGGTTTTACAATGAGCAGTTCTTC; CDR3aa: CASSFTSGGFYNEQFF
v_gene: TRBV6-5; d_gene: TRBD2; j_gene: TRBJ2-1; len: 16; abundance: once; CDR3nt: TGTGCCAGCAGTTACTATAGCGGGGGAAACTACAATGAGCAGTTCTTC; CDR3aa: CASSYYSGGNYNEQFF
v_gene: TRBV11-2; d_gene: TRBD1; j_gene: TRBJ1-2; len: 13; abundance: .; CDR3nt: TGTGCCAGCAGCTTCGGCAGGGGGTTTGGCTACACCTTC; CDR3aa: CASSFGRGFGYTF
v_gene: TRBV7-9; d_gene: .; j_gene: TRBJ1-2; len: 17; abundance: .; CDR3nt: TGTGCCAGCAGCTTTGGACCCGACAGCCCTGCTAACTATGGCTACACCTTC; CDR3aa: CASSFGPDSPANYGYTF
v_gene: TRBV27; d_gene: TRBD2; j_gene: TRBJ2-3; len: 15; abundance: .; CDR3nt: TGTGCCAGCAGTATCAGGACTAGCGGGCCAGATACGCAGTATTTT; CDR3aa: CASSIRTSGPDTQYF
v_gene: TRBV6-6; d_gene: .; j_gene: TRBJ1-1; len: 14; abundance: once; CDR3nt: TGTGCCAGCAGTCCCACAGGGCAGAAAACTGAAGCTTTCTTT; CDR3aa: CASSPTGQKTEAFF
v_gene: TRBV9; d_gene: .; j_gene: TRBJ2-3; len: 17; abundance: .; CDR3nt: TGTGCCAGCAGCGTAATGAAGAGCGGCTTTAGCACAGATACGCAGTATTTT; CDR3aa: CASSVMKSGFSTDTQYF
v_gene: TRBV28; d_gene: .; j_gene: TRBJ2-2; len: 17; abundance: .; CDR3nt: TGTGCCAGCAGTTACATTGGCAGGGGTTATCCTACAGGGGAGCTGTTTTTT; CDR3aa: CASSYIGRGYPTGELFF
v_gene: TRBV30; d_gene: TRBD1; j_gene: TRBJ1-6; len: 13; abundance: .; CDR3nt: TGTGCCTGGAAGACAGGGGACGGTTCACCCCTCCACTTT; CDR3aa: CAWKTGDGSPLHF
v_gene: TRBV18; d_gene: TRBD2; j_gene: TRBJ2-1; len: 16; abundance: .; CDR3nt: TGTGCCAGCTCACCTTCTAGCGGGACTAAAAACAATGAGCAGTTCTTC; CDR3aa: CASSPSSGTKNNEQFF
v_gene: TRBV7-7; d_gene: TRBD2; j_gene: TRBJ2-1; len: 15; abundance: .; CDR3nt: TGTGCCAGCAGGCCCGGGACTACCAAGATCAATGAGCAGTTCTTC; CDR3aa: CASRPGTTKINEQFF
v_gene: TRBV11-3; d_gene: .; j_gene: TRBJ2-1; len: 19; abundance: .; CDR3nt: TGTGCCAGCAGCTTAGATGAATCAGGAGGGATTGGGTCCTACAATGAGCAGTTCTTC; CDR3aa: CASSLDESGGIGSYNEQFF
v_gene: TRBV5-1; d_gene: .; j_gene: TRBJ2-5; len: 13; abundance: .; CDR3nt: TGCGCCAGCAGGCCCGGGATCCAAGAGACCCAGTACTTC; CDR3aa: CASRPGIQETQYF
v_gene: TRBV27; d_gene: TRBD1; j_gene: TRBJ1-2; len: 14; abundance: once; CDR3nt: TGTGCCAGCAGTTTTTTGGACAGGAACTATGGCTACACCTTC; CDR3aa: CASSFLDRNYGYTF
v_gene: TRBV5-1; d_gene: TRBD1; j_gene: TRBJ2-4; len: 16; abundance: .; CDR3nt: TGCGCCAGCAGCTCGGGGACAGGGGTGGCCAAAAACATTCAGTACTTC; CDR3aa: CASSSGTGVAKNIQYF
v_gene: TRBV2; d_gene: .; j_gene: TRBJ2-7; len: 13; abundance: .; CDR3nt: TGTGCCAGCAGCGTCCTAACGGTCTACGAGCAGTACTTC; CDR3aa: CASSVLTVYEQYF
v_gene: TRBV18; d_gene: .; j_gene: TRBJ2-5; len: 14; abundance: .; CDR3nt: TGTGCCAGCTCACCAAGGTCAGGGATGGAGACCCAGTACTTC; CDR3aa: CASSPRSGMETQYF
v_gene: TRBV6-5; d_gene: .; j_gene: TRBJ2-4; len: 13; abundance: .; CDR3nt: TGTGCCAGCAGTTACCTTCTGGAGGGGACGCAGTACTTC; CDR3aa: CASSYLLEGTQYF
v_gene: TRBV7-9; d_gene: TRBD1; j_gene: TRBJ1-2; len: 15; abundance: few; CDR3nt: TGTGCCAGCAGCTTATCGGCAGGGGGCGCATATGGCTACACCTTC; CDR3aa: CASSLSAGGAYGYTF
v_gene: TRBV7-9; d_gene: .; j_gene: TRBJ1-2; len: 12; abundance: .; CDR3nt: TGTGCCAGCAGCTTATTACCGGGTGGCTACACCTTC; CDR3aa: CASSLLPGGYTF